This TCR beta chain is from a study of T cell responses to AZD1222 COVID-19 vaccine. Whole-study findings and limits: Baseline seropositivity occurred in only a handful of AZD1222 recipients. Increased Spike-specific TCR breadth and depth were observed after two AZD1222 doses. Possibly, clonal diversity was underestimated; donors were largely white British and included more females.

Only in-frame clones appear in the TCRdb table, and some are missing; sequencing was by immunoSEQ multiplex PCR. The data hold 90,000 to 140,000 clones, with roughly nine tenths observed a single time. Turning to this clone: As yet, its antigen is unknown.

The CDR3 covers 18 residues. Per germline, CDR1 SGDLS and CDR2 YYNGEE. Trimming took off 3 bases at V and 7 bases at J, with 25 bases between the two ends. The source material was peripheral blood, sampled 28 days after the second AZD1222 dose. The genes are TRBV9 and TRBJ1-4; D possibly corresponds to TRBD1 (6 bases). This sequence was found in an adult who received the AZD1222 COVID-19 vaccine. This chain's CDR3 is CASSARDKGFTPLEKLFF. CDR3 nucleotides: TGTGCCAGCAGCGCCCGGGACAAGGGCTTTACCCCACTTGAAAAACTGTTTTTT.